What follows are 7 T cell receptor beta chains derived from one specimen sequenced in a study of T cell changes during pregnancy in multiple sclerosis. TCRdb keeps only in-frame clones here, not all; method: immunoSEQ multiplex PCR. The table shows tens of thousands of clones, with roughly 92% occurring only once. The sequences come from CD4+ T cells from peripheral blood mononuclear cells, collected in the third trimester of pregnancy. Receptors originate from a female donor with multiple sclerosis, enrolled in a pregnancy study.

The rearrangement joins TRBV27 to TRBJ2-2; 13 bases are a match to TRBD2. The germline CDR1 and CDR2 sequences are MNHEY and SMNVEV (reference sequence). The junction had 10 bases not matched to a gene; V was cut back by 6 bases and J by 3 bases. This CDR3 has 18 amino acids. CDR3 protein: CASRRQGTSGDYTGELFF. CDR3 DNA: TGTGCCAGCAGGCGCCAAGGGACTAGCGGGGATTACACCGGGGAGCTGTTTTTT.

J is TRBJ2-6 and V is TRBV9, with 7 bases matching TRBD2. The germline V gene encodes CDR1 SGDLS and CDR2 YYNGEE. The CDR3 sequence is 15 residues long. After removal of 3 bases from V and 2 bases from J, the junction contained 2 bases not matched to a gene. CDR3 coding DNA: TGTGCCAGCAGCGCTGGGGGGGCTGGGGCCAACGTCCTGACTTTC. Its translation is CASSAGGAGANVLTF.

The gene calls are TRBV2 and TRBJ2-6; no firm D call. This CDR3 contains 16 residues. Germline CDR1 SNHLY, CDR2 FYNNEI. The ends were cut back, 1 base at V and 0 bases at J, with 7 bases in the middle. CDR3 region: CASSEGQFSGANVLTF. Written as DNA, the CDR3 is TGTGCCAGCAGTGAAGGGCAGTTCTCTGGGGCCAACGTCCTGACTTTC.

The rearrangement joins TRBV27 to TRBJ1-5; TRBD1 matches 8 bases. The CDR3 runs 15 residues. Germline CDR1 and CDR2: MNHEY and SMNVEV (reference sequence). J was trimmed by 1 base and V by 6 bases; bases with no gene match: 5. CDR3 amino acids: CASRLQGASNQPQHF. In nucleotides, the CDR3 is TGTGCCAGCAGACTGCAGGGGGCAAGCAATCAGCCCCAGCATTTT.

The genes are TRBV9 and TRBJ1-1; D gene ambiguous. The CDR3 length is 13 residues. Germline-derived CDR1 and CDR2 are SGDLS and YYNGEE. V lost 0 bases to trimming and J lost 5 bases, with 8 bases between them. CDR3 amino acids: CASSVGPGTEAFF. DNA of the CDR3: TGTGCCAGCAGCGTAGGCCCGGGAACTGAAGCTTTCTTT.

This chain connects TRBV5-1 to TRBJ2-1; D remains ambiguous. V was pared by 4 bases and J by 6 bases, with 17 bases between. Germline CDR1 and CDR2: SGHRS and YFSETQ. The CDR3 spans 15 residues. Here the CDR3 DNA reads TGCGCCAGCAGCCCCGTTACGGTGCCGGGCAATGAGCAGTTCTTC. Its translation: CASSPVTVPGNEQFF.

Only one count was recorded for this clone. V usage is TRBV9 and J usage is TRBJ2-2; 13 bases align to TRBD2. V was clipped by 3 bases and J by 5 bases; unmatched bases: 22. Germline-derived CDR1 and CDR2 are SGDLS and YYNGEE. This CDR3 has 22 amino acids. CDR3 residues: CASSGNNPGLAGPRAQTGELFF. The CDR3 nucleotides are TGTGCCAGCAGCGGAAACAATCCGGGACTAGCGGGGCCACGAGCCCAGACCGGGGAGCTGTTTTTT.